Described below is a single TCR beta chain sequence and its context. Its antigen is currently unknown. The data originate from a study of CD8 T cells in Susac syndrome. Broader study findings: As acknowledged by the study, its TCR sequencing and HLA analysis included a relatively small number of individuals.

Bulk CD8+ and CD4+ cells came from magnetic negative isolation; CD8+ TEMRA by FACS. Reverse transcription of about 0.45 to 1 ug RNA was carried out with random hexamers. By means of immunoSEQ multiplex PCR, TCR beta CDR3 spanning 54 Vbeta and 13 Jbeta underwent amplification. TCRdb passed the immunoSEQ multiplex PCR reads through MiXCR, listing each CDR3 protein once. The sample holds roughly 170,000 distinct CDR3 sequences; approximately 94% are singletons and the top ten take about 0.088%. With 0 bases removed from V and 5 bases from J, the gap between germline ends came to 7 bases. CDR1 LGHDT and CDR2 YNNKEL come from the germline V gene (reference sequence). This CDR3 is 13 amino acids long.

Sequencing was carried out using CD4+ T cells from PBMCs. The rearrangement uses TRBV3-1 and TRBJ2-5; D gene unclear. The receptor's source is a human donor with multiple sclerosis. The CDR3 DNA reads TGTGCCAGCAGCCAAGATCTGATGGAGACCCAGTACTTC. Its translation is CASSQDLMETQYF.